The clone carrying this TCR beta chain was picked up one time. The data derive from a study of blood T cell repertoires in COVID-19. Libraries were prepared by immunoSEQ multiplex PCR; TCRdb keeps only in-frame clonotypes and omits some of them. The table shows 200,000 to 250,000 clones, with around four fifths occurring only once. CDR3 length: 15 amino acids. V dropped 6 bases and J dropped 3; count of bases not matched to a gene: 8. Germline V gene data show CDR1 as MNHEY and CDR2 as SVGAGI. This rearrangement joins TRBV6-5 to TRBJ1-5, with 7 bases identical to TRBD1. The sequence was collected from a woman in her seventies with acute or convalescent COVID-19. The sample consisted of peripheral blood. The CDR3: CASSRRQGNNQPQHF. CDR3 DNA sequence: TGTGCCAGCAGCCGACGACAGGGAAACAATCAGCCCCAGCATTTT.